This T cell receptor (beta chain) was profiled in a study of metastatic and nonmetastatic thyroid tumors. Study background: Repertoire data that came from the blood and tumor or nodule tissue of malignant and benign thyroid patients were compared.

Worth noting for this clone: Antigen unknown. The missing conserved phenylalanine or tryptophan at the end of this CDR3 makes a read error likely.

Findings of the study overall: Significantly greater TCR beta diversity was reportedly found in malignant thyroid tumors than in benign nodules (in blood and tumor).

Germline CDR1 reads MDHEN; CDR2 reads SYDVKM. This CDR3 spans 15 amino acids. TCRdb reassembled clones from the PCR reads with MiXCR. The sample has around 30,000 clones, less than 25% seen once. Ahead of thyroid surgery, no patient had received treatment of any kind. The chain uses TRBV28 and TRBJ2-3; TRBD1 might be the D (6 bases). This clonotype originated in a female donor with papillary thyroid cancer or a benign thyroid nodule (not recorded which). Some clones in this sample may be carry-over from other donors' samples. The sample was blood. CDR3 in amino acids: CARSFGQGSEDTQYY. CDR3 nucleotide sequence: TGTGCCAGGAGTTTTGGGCAGGGGTCGGAAGATACGCAGTATTAT.